The 19 T cell receptor beta chains below come from one sample, sequenced in a study of beta chain features in type 1 diabetes. Expressed TCRB transcripts got sequenced, as all isolated RNA was reverse transcribed. The assay was immunoSEQ multiplex PCR, and TCRdb's table has in-frame clones only and misses some. The sample lists around 140,000 clones, approximately 10% occurring once. The sequencing sample was made of central memory CD4+ T cells from blood. The receptors shown here come from a woman aged 40 to 55 in good health.

This clone has a handful of counts. The chain uses TRBV7-9 and TRBJ1-6; tentatively, D is TRBD1 (5 bases). This CDR3 contains 14 residues. The V gene lost 10 bases and the J gene lost 5 bases, with 15 bases spanning the gap. CDR1 SEHNR and CDR2 FQNEAQ come from the germline V gene (reference sequence). CDR3 protein: CANDGGMDNSPLHF. CDR3 DNA sequence: TGTGCCAACGACGGGGGGATGGATAATTCACCCCTCCACTTT.

Only a few counts were recorded for this clone. The J gene is TRBJ1-2, the V gene TRBV19, with TRBD1 identical over 8 bases. This CDR3 contains 14 residues. The germline V gene encodes CDR1 LNHDA and CDR2 SQIVND (reference sequence). J lost 5 bases, V lost 6 bases, and 8 bases had no gene match. The CDR3 bases are TGTGCCAGTAGCCCCCTCCGACAGGGGTATGGCTACACCTTC. It encodes CASSPLRQGYGYTF.

This clone has a handful of counts. The CDR3 sequence: CASSLGTGGANYGYTF. The CDR3 DNA reads as TGTGCCAGCAGCTTGGGGACAGGGGGAGCTAACTATGGCTACACCTTC. The chain links TRBV7-9 to TRBJ1-2; TRBD1 matches at 11 bases. Trimming took 3 bases from V and 0 from J; bases not matched to a gene: 3. The CDR3 is made up of 16 amino acids. Germline V gene data show CDR1 as SEHNR and CDR2 as FQNEAQ (reference sequence).

This rearrangement joins TRBV20-1 to TRBJ2-5; D gene ambiguous. Germline CDR1 and CDR2: DFQATT and SNEGSKA (reference sequence). Between the trimmed V and J ends, which lost 6 bases and 4 bases, there was a span of 9 bases. This CDR3 contains 11 residues. The DNA for the CDR3 is TGCAGTGCGGCCCGTGGAGAGACCCAGTACTTC. Its protein product is CSAARGETQYF.

The CDR3 here is CASSFSSLRAGGLLGETQYF. CDR3 sequence (DNA): TGTGCCAGCAGCTTTTCTTCCCTACGCGCGGGGGGGCTATTAGGGGAGACCCAGTACTTC. The V gene is TRBV7-8, the J gene TRBJ2-5; 9 nucleotides agree with TRBD2. CDR1 and CDR2 (germline): SGHVS, FQNEAQ. This CDR3 is 20 amino acids long. J lost 5 bases, V lost 3 bases, and 22 bases had no gene match.

This clone was recorded a few times. V and J are TRBV4-3 and TRBJ2-2; D perhaps matches TRBD2 (5 bases). The CDR3 has 16 residues. Per germline, CDR1 LGHNA and CDR2 YSLEER. Trimming shortened V by 0 bases and J by 4 bases, and 12 bases separated the two germline ends. In DNA form, the CDR3 reads TGCGCCAGCAGCCAAGAATGGCCAGCGGTCACCGGGGAGCTGTTTTTT. Its translation: CASSQEWPAVTGELFF.

This clone was seen a few times. This chain links TRBV21-1 with TRBJ2-3; the table's D call of TRBD1 was not tested on the DNA. TRBV21-1 is designated a pseudogene. This CDR3 is 15 amino acids long. Here the CDR3 DNA reads TGTGCCAGCAGCAAAACAGGGGGCGATCTGAATACGCAGTATTTT. It specifies CASSKTGGDLNTQYF.

V gene TRBV6-1 combines with J gene TRBJ1-2, with D possibly TRBD1 on 6 matching bases. CDR3 size: 13 residues. Germline V gene sequence: CDR1 MNHNS, CDR2 SASEGT. Deletions cut 7 bases from V and 4 bases from J, with 13 bases between. In DNA, the CDR3 is TGTGCCAGCAATGGACAGCACTTCTATGGCTACACCTTC. This codes for CASNGQHFYGYTF.

The chain uses TRBV5-1 and TRBJ2-3; 10 nucleotides match TRBD2. V dropped 3 bases and J dropped 2; count of bases not matched to a gene: 3. The CDR3 consists of 15 residues. The V gene's germline CDR1 is SGHRS and CDR2 YFSETQ. The CDR3 region is CASSYSGGPTDTQYF. In DNA, the CDR3 is TGCGCCAGCAGCTATAGCGGGGGGCCCACAGATACGCAGTATTTT.

The V call is TRBV11-2, the J call TRBJ2-1; TRBD1 agrees at 10 bases. Germline loops: CDR1 SGHAT, CDR2 FQNNGV. V was pared by 7 bases and J by 7 bases, with 7 bases of the junction left unmatched. CDR3 length: 14 residues. The CDR3 protein is CASNRQGAGNEQFF. The CDR3 region has the DNA TGTGCCAGCAACCGACAGGGGGCCGGAAATGAGCAGTTCTTC.

Only a few counts were recorded for this clone. The chain carries TRBV19 and TRBJ1-1, with D possibly being TRBD1 (6 bases). Germline V gene data show CDR1 as LNHDA and CDR2 as SQIVND (reference sequence). Trimming took off 0 bases at V and 1 base at J, with 6 bases between the two ends. The CDR3 totals 14 residues. This chain's CDR3 is CASSIDRGNTEAFF. CDR3 in DNA: TGTGCCAGTAGTATAGACAGGGGGAACACTGAAGCTTTCTTT. The variable domain in full, completed from reference TRBV19 and TRBJ1-1, reads DGGITQSPKYLFRKEGQNVTLSCEQNLNHDAMYWYRQDPGQGLRLIYYSQIVNDFQKGDIAEGYSVSREKKESFPLTVTSAQKNPTAFYLCASSIDRGNTEAFFGQGTRLTVV.

This clone was found a few times. The chain uses TRBV29-1 and TRBJ1-1, with D maybe TRBD1 (5 bases). CDR1 and CDR2 from the germline V gene are SQVTM and ANQGSEA. V was shortened by 2 bases and J by 0 bases, with 13 bases between the two germline ends. CDR3 length: 15 amino acids. CDR3 nucleotides: TGCAGCGTTGAACAGGGCAAGCGCCTGAACACTGAAGCTTTCTTT. As protein: CSVEQGKRLNTEAFF.

This clone was counted between two and nine times. The chain uses TRBV7-8 and TRBJ2-1; tentative D call: TRBD2 (5 bases). Trimming took 6 bases from V and 4 from J, leaving 19 bases between them. The CDR3 spans 16 residues. Germline assignment: CDR1 SGHVS and CDR2 FQNEAQ. The CDR3 coding sequence is TGTGCCAGCAGTAGAGACACCTTGACGGGGTACAATGAGCAGTTCTTC. Its translation: CASSRDTLTGYNEQFF.

The chain links TRBV5-1 to TRBJ2-3, with 7 bases that match TRBD2. Germline V gene lookup returns CDR1 SGHRS and CDR2 YFSETQ. The CDR3 length is 15 residues. The trim removed 0 bases at V and 1 base at J, leaving 2 bases unmatched. CDR3 DNA: TGCGCCAGCAGCTTGGCCGCGGGGGGCACAGATACGCAGTATTTT. Amino acid sequence: CASSLAAGGTDTQYF.

This clone was detected only a few times. The V and J genes are TRBV5-4 and TRBJ2-5; 7 nucleotides line up with TRBD2. The CDR3 covers 14 residues. The V gene's germline CDR1 is SGHNT and CDR2 YYREEE (reference sequence). V lost 2 bases, J lost 1 base, and 2 bases stayed unmatched. The DNA for the CDR3 is TGTGCCAGCAGCTTTCGCGGGAGCCAAGAGACCCAGTACTTC. Its protein product is CASSFRGSQETQYF.

The V and J genes are TRBV7-2 and TRBJ2-7; TRBD1 is a possible D gene (5 bases). There are 15 residues in the CDR3. Germline CDR1 reads SGHTA; CDR2 reads FQGNSA. The V end was cut by 6 bases, the J end by 0 bases, with 15 bases between. The CDR3 loop is CASRSTGASSYEQYF. The CDR3 nucleotides are TGTGCCAGCAGATCTACAGGTGCTAGCTCCTACGAGCAGTACTTC.

Ten or more counts support this clone. The DNA for the CDR3 is TGTGCCAGCAGCTCGAGACCGGGGGAGCAGTACTTC. Translating gives CASSSRPGEQYF. J is TRBJ2-7 and V is TRBV5-6, with D maybe TRBD2 (5 bases). The CDR3 has 12 residues. Germline lookup yields CDR1 SGHDT and CDR2 YYEEEE. V lost 3 bases and J 7 bases, leaving 11 bases between the germline ends.

V is TRBV6-7 and J is TRBJ1-1; D might be TRBD1 (5 bases). TRBV6-7 is noted as an ORF with a role that remains uncertain. Trimming stripped 6 bases from V and 10 bases from J, with 15 bases between. This CDR3 has 12 amino acids. The CDR3 sequence is CASRPFQGVAFF. The CDR3 region has the DNA TGTGCCAGCAGACCGTTCCAGGGTGTAGCTTTCTTT.

This clone showed up just a few times. CDR3 protein: CASDRGRLGNIQYF. The CDR3 DNA follows: TGTGCCAGCGACAGGGGGCGATTGGGAAACATTCAGTACTTC. V and J are TRBV18 and TRBJ2-4, with 10 bases identical to TRBD1. The ends lost 8 bases at V and 6 bases at J; junction bases unmatched: 7. CDR1 KGHSH and CDR2 LQKENI come from the germline V gene. This CDR3 contains 14 residues. The full variable domain, its missing parts supplied by reference TRBV18 and TRBJ2-4, is NAGVMQNPRHLVRRRGQEARLRCSPMKGHSHVYWYRQLPEEGLKFMVYLQKENIIDESGMPKERFSAEFPKEGPSILRIQQVVRGDSAAYFCASDRGRLGNIQYFGAGTRLSVL.